These 20 T cell receptor beta chains were sequenced from one sample in a study of T cell repertoires in ileal Crohn's disease. Repertoires were generated with immunoSEQ multiplex PCR, while TCRdb's copy carries only in-frame clones and drops some. The table includes 10,000 to 15,000 clones, roughly 80% detected once. Regarding time point: neoterminal ileum biopsy at postoperative endoscopy, about 6 months after surgery. Sequenced: ileal tissue. Every receptor here comes from an adult with Crohn's disease.

This rearrangement joins TRBV7-2 to TRBJ2-5; a possible D gene is TRBD2 (7 bases). The CDR3 has 14 amino acids. In germline, CDR1 is SGHTA, CDR2 FQGNSA. The ends were cut back, 3 bases at V and 1 base at J, with 9 bases in the middle. The CDR3 bases are TGTGCCAGCAGCTTTGGGGGGGCCCAAGAGACCCAGTACTTC. This encodes CASSFGGAQETQYF.

The chain uses TRBV4-3 and TRBJ2-5; 10 bases match TRBD1. The assigned J gene may be wrong: the sequence end matches TRBJ2-7 better. CDR3 length equals 17 residues. Looked up from germline, CDR1 is LGHNA and CDR2 is YSLEER. The CDR3 DNA reads as TGCGCCAGCAGCCAATCTCCGCCCGGGACAGGGGCCTACGAGCAGTACTTC. Encoded protein: CASSQSPPGTGAYEQYF.

The DNA of the CDR3 is TGTGCCAGCAGTGAGAGAGGGACAGGGGGCGAGACCCAGTACTTC. Amino acid sequence: CASSERGTGGETQYF. V gene TRBV2 combines with J gene TRBJ2-5; TRBD1 aligns across 12 bases. With 3 bases clipped from V and 5 bases from J, the junction kept 4 bases outside the gene matches. The CDR3 runs to 15 residues. Per the germline V gene, CDR1 is SNHLY and CDR2 is FYNNEI.

This clone was seen just once. This chain links TRBV9 with TRBJ1-1; no reliable D call. CDR1 is SGDLS and CDR2 is YYNGEE in the germline V gene. V was trimmed by 1 base and J by 3 bases, leaving 7 bases between them. The CDR3 length is 13 residues. CDR3 coding DNA: TGTGCCAGCAGCGTAACGGAGGACACTGAAGCTTTCTTT. Its protein is CASSVTEDTEAFF.

The chain carries TRBV12-2 and TRBJ2-1; the table's D call of TRBD2 was not tested on the DNA. TRBV12-2 corresponds to a pseudogene. This CDR3 comprises 18 residues. This chain's CDR3 is CASRLARGGGRLRGEQFF. CDR3 coding DNA: TGTGCAAGTCGCTTAGCGCGAGGTGGCGGGAGGTTGCGTGGTGAGCAGTTCTTC.

This clone was observed a few times. V is TRBV11-3 and J is TRBJ2-1, with D possibly matching TRBD2 (6 bases). The CDR3 runs to 15 residues. The germline V gene encodes CDR1 SGHNT and CDR2 YENEEA. V gave up 0 bases and J gave up 0 bases, with 6 bases separating them. The CDR3 DNA sequence: TGTGCCAGCAGCTTAGAGACTAGCTCCTACAATGAGCAGTTCTTC. This translates into CASSLETSSYNEQFF.

The V gene is TRBV7-9, the J gene TRBJ1-5, with D perhaps matching TRBD1 (5 bases). The V gene's germline CDR1 is SEHNR and CDR2 FQNEAQ (reference sequence). This CDR3 is 14 amino acids long. The ends were cut back, 5 bases at V and 3 bases at J, with 11 bases in the middle. CDR3 sequence: CASSRGAVNQPQHF. The CDR3 region has the DNA TGTGCCAGCAGCCGCGGGGCAGTCAATCAGCCCCAGCATTTT. The variable domain in full, completed from reference TRBV7-9 and TRBJ1-5, reads DTGVSQNPRHKITKRGQNVTFRCDPISEHNRLYWYRQTLGQGPEFLTYFQNEAQLEKSRLLSDRFSAERPKGSFSTLEIQRTEQGDSAMYLCASSRGAVNQPQHFGDGTRLSIL.

The chain combines TRBV5-1 with TRBJ1-3; the match to TRBD1 covers 8 bases. CDR3 length equals 16 residues. Germline V gives CDR1 SGHRS, CDR2 YFSETQ. V was pared by 0 bases and J by 0 bases, with 2 bases of the junction left unmatched. The CDR3 nucleotides read TGCGCCAGCAGCTTGGCCGGGACAGGCTCTGGAAACACCATATATTTT. Translated: CASSLAGTGSGNTIYF.

The V call is TRBV7-9, the J call TRBJ1-2; D gene ambiguous. V lost 2 bases and J 6 bases, leaving 16 bases between the germline ends. Per the germline V gene, CDR1 is SEHNR and CDR2 is FQNEAQ (reference sequence). The CDR3 is 15 residues long. The DNA of the CDR3 is TGTGCCAGCAGCTTATCTCGGTACGATAAAAATGGCTACACCTTC. Its translation is CASSLSRYDKNGYTF.

This clone was picked up a small number of times. V usage is TRBV21-1 and J usage is TRBJ1-1; TRBD1 was called by the table and not checked on the DNA. TRBV21-1 is labeled a pseudogene. This CDR3 has 19 amino acids. Written as DNA, the CDR3 is TGTGCCAGCAGCAAAGTGTATGTGTTCTCGGGACAGCGGAACACTGAAGCTTTCTTT. This translates into CASSKVYVFSGQRNTEAFF.

This rearrangement joins TRBV11-3 to TRBJ2-1, with 13 bases lining up with TRBD2. CDR1 SGHNT and CDR2 YENEEA come from the germline V gene. The CDR3 covers 14 residues. Losses at the gene ends were 8 bases for V and 10 bases for J; bases not matched to a gene: 8. The CDR3 region is CASGTSGGAVEQFF. The CDR3 DNA follows: TGTGCCAGCGGCACTAGCGGGGGGGCCGTGGAGCAGTTCTTC.

The chain has TRBV7-3 and TRBJ2-3, with 12 bases aligning to TRBD2. CDR3 length: 15 residues. Germline lookup yields CDR1 SGHTA and CDR2 FQGTGA. After removal of 4 bases from V and 1 base from J, the junction contained 0 bases not matched to a gene. The CDR3 nucleotides read TGTGCCAGCAGCTGGACTAGCGGGGGCACAGATACGCAGTATTTT. Translating gives CASSWTSGGTDTQYF.

This chain joins TRBV19 and TRBJ2-7; TRBD2 agrees at 11 bases. CDR1 LNHDA and CDR2 SQIVND come from the germline V gene (reference sequence). There are 15 residues in the CDR3. The trim removed 5 bases at V and 5 bases at J, leaving 8 bases unmatched. The CDR3 DNA follows: TGTGCCAGTAGTGCCTCTACTAGCGGGAGCGACGAGCAGTACTTC. Amino acids: CASSASTSGSDEQYF.

The chain employs TRBV4-2 and TRBJ1-2, with 10 bases fitting TRBD1. The CDR3 totals 17 residues. CDR1 is LGHNA and CDR2 is YNFKEQ in the germline V gene. Unmatched junction bases numbered 10, after V lost 0 bases and J lost 6 bases. The CDR3 loop is CASSQDLRTGGWDGYTF. CDR3 nucleotides: TGTGCCAGCAGCCAAGATTTAAGGACAGGGGGTTGGGATGGCTACACCTTC.

CDR3 region: CASSFSRTQSNEQFF. CDR3 coding DNA: TGTGCCAGCAGCTTTAGCCGGACTCAAAGCAATGAGCAGTTCTTC. The V and J genes are TRBV7-9 and TRBJ2-1, with D tentatively TRBD2 (5 bases). The germline CDR1 and CDR2 sequences are SEHNR and FQNEAQ (reference sequence). The CDR3 extends over 15 amino acids. The V end lost 3 bases, the J end lost 6 bases, and 15 bases lay between the germline ends.

This clone was observed a handful of times. This chain uses TRBV7-3 with TRBJ2-3; 9 bases align to TRBD1. This CDR3 has 15 amino acids. Germline trimming cut 4 bases from V and 1 base from J; bases unmatched to any gene: 3. Germline CDR1 SGHTA, CDR2 FQGTGA. CDR3 sequence: CASSSTGGGTDTQYF. The CDR3 nucleotides are TGTGCCAGCAGCTCGACAGGGGGAGGCACAGATACGCAGTATTTT.

This clone is a singleton in its sample. The genes are TRBV18 and TRBJ1-2; TRBD1 aligns across 9 bases. V lost 3 bases, J lost 11 bases, and 10 bases stayed unmatched. Germline V gene data show CDR1 as KGHSH and CDR2 as LQKENI. The CDR3 runs to 14 residues. The CDR3 spells CASSPSPDRGSYTF. The CDR3 DNA reads as TGTGCCAGCTCACCCTCCCCTGACAGGGGGTCGTACACCTTC.

The chain has TRBV7-2 and TRBJ1-2; a weak D match, TRBD1 (6 bases). CDR3 length: 15 residues. The germline CDR1 and CDR2 sequences are SGHTA and FQGNSA. V lost 1 base and J 6 bases, leaving 15 bases between the germline ends. The CDR3 region is CASSLVQGKSHGYTF. Here the CDR3 DNA reads TGTGCCAGCAGCTTAGTACAGGGCAAAAGTCATGGCTACACCTTC.

CDR3 residues: CASTPGTQRYNEQFF. As DNA, the CDR3 is TGTGCCAGCACTCCCGGGACTCAGAGGTACAATGAGCAGTTCTTC. This sequence joins TRBV5-4 and TRBJ2-1, with D perhaps TRBD2 (6 bases). The germline V gene encodes CDR1 SGHNT and CDR2 YYREEE (reference sequence). The CDR3 runs 15 residues. The V gene lost 6 bases and the J gene lost 4 bases, with 17 bases spanning the gap.

The chain is built from TRBV5-1 and TRBJ2-7, with 11 bases fitting TRBD1. The germline V gene has CDR1 SGHRS and CDR2 YFSETQ. The CDR3 has 15 residues. V was pared by 4 bases and J by 6 bases, with 9 bases of the junction left unmatched. As DNA, the CDR3 is TGCGCCAGCAGCGGGGGGACAGGGGGGCCAGGCGAGCAGTACTTC. Translating gives CASSGGTGGPGEQYF. The full variable domain, rest sourced from reference TRBV5-1 and TRBJ2-7, is KAGVTQTPRYLIKTRGQQVTLSCSPISGHRSVSWYQQTPGQGLQFLFEYFSETQRNKGNFPGRFSGRQFSNSRSEMNVSTLELGDSALYLCASSGGTGGPGEQYFGPGTRLTVT.